Presented here are 25 T cell receptor beta chains from one specimen sequenced in a study of vaccination and CD4 T cells after COVID-19 (dated 2022 in TCRdb). Library prep was done by PCR. Instrument on record: Illumina iSeq 100. DNA from cultured CD4+ T cells was subjected to TCR sequencing with the Oncomine TCR Beta short-read assay at the Johns Hopkins FTIC core. TCRdb itself trimmed the public reads at Q25 with fastp, ran MiXCR and retained productive beta chains. Rows matching on CDR3 protein sequence are summarized as one entry with the most common DNA and genes. The sample records around 8,000 distinct CDR3 sequences, 45% to 50% of which are singletons. The ten largest clones add up to about a fifth of the sample. These receptors have no identified antigens. Per the publication, the treatment or condition label means: approximately 11-day PBMC culture with coronavirus spike peptide pools or control peptides (ViraFEST assay).

Sequencing was performed on CD4+ T cells from blood, cultured in vitro. Receptors were obtained from a human donor who had recovered from COVID-19.

The CDR3 protein is CASSFGTEAAGELFF. CDR3 sequence (DNA): TGTGCCAGCAGTTTCGGGACAGAGGCTGCCGGGGAGCTGTTTTTT. The gene calls are TRBV6-5 and TRBJ2-2; 7 nucleotides align to TRBD1. This CDR3 is 15 amino acids long. Germline assignment: CDR1 MNHEY and CDR2 SVGAGI. V shed 4 bases and J 6 bases; nucleotides not matched to a gene: 8.

The chain joins TRBV28 to TRBJ1-1, with D unresolved. The CDR3 loop spans 12 amino acids. Per the germline V gene, CDR1 is MDHEN and CDR2 is SYDVKM. V gave up 1 base and J gave up 4 bases, with 4 bases separating them. The DNA of the CDR3 is TGTGCCAGCAGTTTATCGCGCACTGAAGCTTTCTTT. Protein: CASSLSRTEAFF.

The V call is TRBV5-1, the J call TRBJ1-1; tentatively, D is TRBD1 (5 bases). V dropped 1 base and J dropped 5 bases, with 12 bases sitting between them. The CDR3 is 14 amino acids. CDR1 and CDR2 (germline): SGHRS, YFSETQ. For the CDR3, the DNA is TGCGCCAGCAGCTTGAGGGTCGAGGGGACTGAAGCTTTCTTT. Its protein is CASSLRVEGTEAFF.

This clonotype appeared a single time. The chain is built from TRBV6-1 and TRBJ2-3; D possibly uses TRBD1 or TRBD2 (6 bases each). The CDR3 is 15 amino acids. The ends were cut back, 3 bases at V and 3 bases at J, with 13 bases in the middle. Per germline, CDR1 MNHNS and CDR2 SASEGT. The CDR3 is CASSDGGGDTDTQYF. CDR3 DNA: TGTGCCAGCAGTGATGGAGGGGGTGATACAGATACGCAGTATTTT.

This clonotype was counted a single time. This chain uses TRBV28 with TRBJ1-2, with unresolved D. CDR1 and CDR2 from the germline V gene are MDHEN and SYDVKM. CDR3 length: 16 residues. V shed 7 bases and J shed 4 bases, with 22 bases lying between them. The CDR3 loop reads CASTPADNRGAYGYTF. CDR3 nucleotides: TGTGCCAGCACCCCAGCAGACAACCGGGGAGCCTATGGCTACACCTTC.

In this sample, this clonotype turned up a few times. This rearrangement joins TRBV11-3 to TRBJ2-1; D possibly corresponds to TRBD2 (6 bases). CDR1 and CDR2 (germline): SGHNT, YENEEA. V lost 5 bases and J lost 6, with 17 bases in between. This CDR3 is built from 15 residues. CDR3 residues: CASSARPTGLNEQFF. The CDR3 nucleotides are TGTGCCAGCAGCGCAAGACCTACGGGACTCAATGAGCAGTTCTTC.

The rearrangement joins TRBV27 to TRBJ2-7; D unresolved. This CDR3 is 14 amino acids long. Trimming shortened V by 0 bases and J by 1 base, and 7 bases separated the two germline ends. The germline CDR1 and CDR2 sequences are MNHEY and SMNVEV (reference sequence). The CDR3 is CASSLSILSYEQYF. CDR3 bases: TGTGCCAGCAGTTTATCGATATTATCCTACGAGCAGTACTTC.

This clonotype showed up just once. The V gene is TRBV6-5, the J gene TRBJ1-4, with 8 bases lining up with TRBD1. The CDR3 is 15 amino acids. The V gene end was trimmed by 2 bases and the J gene end by 8 bases; junction bases not matched to a gene: 7. The germline gives CDR1 MNHEY, CDR2 SVGAGI. CDR3 sequence (DNA): TGTGCCAGCAGTTACGGCGGCAGGGGGCGAGAAAAACTGTTTTTT. Protein sequence: CASSYGGRGREKLFF.

The rearrangement uses TRBV18 and TRBJ2-1, with D maybe TRBD2 (7 bases). The germline V and J ends were trimmed by 3 bases and 11 bases, with 14 bases remaining between them. The CDR3 runs to 13 residues. CDR1 and CDR2 from the germline V gene are KGHSH and LQKENI. CDR3 sequence: CASSPGGQAQQFF. DNA for the CDR3: TGTGCCAGCTCACCGGGGGGGCAGGCTCAGCAGTTCTTC.

This clonotype has a single count. The V gene is TRBV11-3, the J gene TRBJ1-1; D remains ambiguous. Germline CDR1 SGHNT, CDR2 YENEEA. This CDR3 has 13 amino acids. V was shortened by 5 bases and J by 2 bases, with 9 bases between the two germline ends. CDR3 sequence reads: CASSRDRNTEAFF. Here the CDR3 DNA reads TGTGCCAGCAGCCGCGACCGAAACACTGAAGCTTTCTTT.

The rearrangement links TRBV6-1 to TRBJ1-3, with 7 bases matching TRBD1. The CDR3 is made up of 14 amino acids. The V and J ends lost 3 bases and 5 bases, in that order; junction bases with no gene match: 4. The germline CDR1 and CDR2 sequences are MNHNS and SASEGT. The CDR3 is CASSEDRIRNTIYF. Written as DNA, the CDR3 is TGTGCCAGCAGTGAGGACAGGATCAGAAACACCATATATTTT.

The CDR3 DNA follows: TGTGCCACCAGCAGACGGGCGGGGGCCGGGGAGCTGTTTTTT. Its protein is CATSRRAGAGELFF. V usage is TRBV15 and J usage is TRBJ2-2, with 7 bases fitting TRBD2. The CDR3 extends over 14 amino acids. The V and J ends lost 2 bases and 6 bases, in that order; junction bases with no gene match: 3. CDR1 and CDR2 from the germline V gene are LNHNV and YYDKDF (reference sequence).

This clonotype appeared a few times. This chain connects TRBV5-4 to TRBJ1-1, with TRBD1 identical over 9 bases. CDR1 and CDR2 from the germline V gene are SGHNT and YYREEE (reference sequence). This CDR3 is built from 15 residues. J lost 3 bases, V lost 5 bases, and 8 bases had no gene match. CDR3 DNA sequence: TGTGCCAGCAGTACCCGGGACAGGGAATACACTGAAGCTTTCTTT. Translated, it gives CASSTRDREYTEAFF.

V is TRBV5-1 and J is TRBJ1-1, with 10 bases aligning to TRBD1. The length of the CDR3 is 14 residues. V lost 4 bases, J lost 4 bases, and 4 bases stayed unmatched. CDR1 and CDR2 from the germline V gene are SGHRS and YFSETQ. The CDR3: CASSVGQGSTEAFF. CDR3 DNA: TGCGCCAGCAGCGTGGGACAGGGGAGCACTGAAGCTTTCTTT.

This clonotype ranks as large. This chain joins TRBV12-3 or TRBV12-4 and TRBJ1-6; 7 nucleotides match TRBD1. The CDR3 spans 18 residues. Unmatched junction bases numbered 11, after V lost 6 bases and J lost 0 bases. CDR3 in amino acids: CASSRTGVLSSYNSPLHF. As DNA, the CDR3 is TGTGCCAGCAGCCGCACAGGGGTCCTGAGCTCCTATAATTCACCCCTCCACTTT.

The V call is TRBV4-3, the J call TRBJ2-6; the D is unclear. The CDR3 has 17 residues. Trimming removed 2 bases at V and 0 bases at J, with 11 bases between. Germline CDR1 and CDR2: LGHNA and YSLEER. The CDR3: CASSQRPTSSGANVLTF. The CDR3 nucleotides are TGCGCCAGCAGCCAAAGACCCACCTCCTCTGGGGCCAACGTCCTGACTTTC.

V usage is TRBV19 and J usage is TRBJ1-4, with D maybe TRBD1 (6 bases). V gave up 3 bases and J gave up 7 bases, with 12 bases separating them. Germline-derived CDR1 and CDR2 are LNHDA and SQIVND (reference sequence). The CDR3 totals 14 residues. DNA of the CDR3: TGTGCCAGTAGTATCTCGGGGGCCAGTGAAAAACTGTTTTTT. It yields the protein CASSISGASEKLFF.

This chain connects TRBV12-3 or TRBV12-4 to TRBJ2-7; 7 nucleotides line up with TRBD1. The CDR3 runs to 14 residues. Trimming took 1 base from V and 7 from J; bases not matched to a gene: 7. Here the CDR3 reads CASSLEAGGWEQYF. The CDR3 DNA reads TGTGCCAGCAGTTTAGAGGCAGGGGGTTGGGAGCAGTACTTC.

This clonotype was counted between two and nine times. The rearrangement links TRBV23-1 to TRBJ1-1; D gene uncertain. Being an ORF, TRBV23-1 has a function that is uncertain. This CDR3 contains 15 residues. Trimming removed 0 bases from V and 1 base from J, with 9 bases in between. In DNA, the CDR3 is TGCGCCAGCAGTCAATCAACGGGCCGGAACACTGAAGCTTTCTTT. Encoded protein: CASSQSTGRNTEAFF.

The count of this clonotype is one. The chain combines TRBV6-1 with TRBJ2-7; 9 bases fit TRBD1. V was clipped by 6 bases and J by 7 bases; unmatched bases: 13. The germline gives CDR1 MNHNS, CDR2 SASEGT. The CDR3 extends over 15 amino acids. The CDR3 sequence: CASRRGGTGFGEQYF. CDR3 DNA sequence: TGTGCCAGCAGGCGGGGTGGGACAGGGTTTGGGGAGCAGTACTTC.

This clonotype came up a few times. The chain links TRBV7-9 to TRBJ2-2, with D perhaps matching TRBD1 or TRBD2 (5 bases each). Trimming pared 5 bases from V and 2 bases from J, leaving 18 bases between. This CDR3 has 17 amino acids. Germline CDR1 reads SEHNR; CDR2 reads FQNEAQ (reference sequence). The CDR3 is CASSGDGDWYNTGELFF. Written as DNA, the CDR3 is TGTGCCAGCAGCGGGGACGGTGACTGGTATAACACCGGGGAGCTGTTTTTT.

Turning to this clonotype: A clone one base away is much larger, so this may be a read error. J is TRBJ1-5 and V is TRBV6-1; perhaps TRBD1 as D (5 bases). The CDR3 loop spans 15 amino acids. Germline V gives CDR1 MNHNS, CDR2 SASEGT. CDR3 sequence (DNA): TGTGCCAACAGTGGCGATGGGGGTGTTGGTCAGCCCCAGCATTTT. It codes for CANSGDGGVGQPQHF.

The rearrangement uses TRBV5-1 and TRBJ2-2, with 10 nucleotides matching TRBD2. Trimming took 4 bases from V and 2 from J; bases not matched to a gene: 5. This CDR3 is built from 16 residues. CDR1 is SGHRS and CDR2 is YFSETQ in the germline V gene. CDR3 in amino acids: CASSGSGGPNTGELFF. The CDR3 DNA sequence: TGCGCCAGCAGCGGTAGCGGGGGGCCCAACACCGGGGAGCTGTTTTTT. The full variable domain, with the rest looked up from reference TRBV5-1 and TRBJ2-2, is KAGVTQTPRYLIKTRGQQVTLSCSPISGHRSVSWYQQTPGQGLQFLFEYFSETQRNKGNFPGRFSGRQFSNSRSEMNVSTLELGDSALYLCASSGSGGPNTGELFFGEGSRLTVL.

V and J are TRBV28 and TRBJ1-1; D possibly corresponds to TRBD1 (6 bases). Trimming left V 4 bases short and J 7 bases short, with 7 bases between. Germline-derived CDR1 and CDR2 are MDHEN and SYDVKM. This CDR3 spans 11 amino acids. CDR3 sequence: CASSSRGEAFF. CDR3 in DNA: TGTGCCAGCAGTTCCAGGGGTGAAGCTTTCTTT.

This clonotype qualifies as large. The chain couples TRBV20-1 to TRBJ1-2, with D tentatively TRBD1 (6 bases). Germline CDR1 reads DFQATT; CDR2 reads SNEGSKA (reference sequence). The CDR3 contains 16 residues. The V end lost 2 bases, the J end lost 5 bases, and 21 bases lay between the germline ends. CDR3 DNA: TGCAGTGCTAGAAAATTAACAGGGACGCAAAGATATGGCTACACCTTC. Its translation is CSARKLTGTQRYGYTF.